This T cell receptor (beta chain) came from a study of blood T cell repertoires in COVID-19. The germline CDR1 and CDR2 sequences are LGHDT and YNNKEL (reference sequence). V gave up 1 base and J gave up 4 bases, with 7 bases separating them. The CDR3 is 13 residues long. Using immunoSEQ multiplex PCR, the repertoire was profiled, and TCRdb retains in-frame clones only, with some absent. The sample lists under 85,000 clones; around 87% were seen once. This clone came up many times. This TCR was sampled from a human donor in a cohort sampled during active COVID-19. This chain links TRBV3-1 (or the pseudogene TRBV3-2) with TRBJ1-1; D might be TRBD1 (5 bases). The source material was peripheral blood. The CDR3 sequence is CASSQAGSTEAFF. CDR3 coding DNA: TGTGCCAGCAGCCAAGCAGGGTCCACTGAAGCTTTCTTT.